This TCR beta chain emerged from a study of shared clonotypes between healthy human individuals. Samples underwent the assay at deep level. Loaded into unsorted PBMC replicate PCRs was 300 ng DNA, about 30,000 T cell genomes. Only in-frame clones appear in the TCRdb table, and some are missing; sequencing was by immunoSEQ multiplex PCR. The sample has about half a million clones; 79% are singletons. This clone was counted between two and nine times. Adult Caucasians living in Nashville, Tennessee made up all of the donors. For genomic DNA, unsorted samples relied on tens of millions of PBMCs. The receptor comes from a woman between 35 and 50 years old in good health. Some clones in this sample may be carry-over from other donors' samples. The sample consisted of PBMCs.

The CDR3 region has the DNA TGCGCCAGCAGCTTTGGAAACAATGAGCAGTTCTTC. It yields the protein CASSFGNNEQFF. This chain uses TRBV5-1 with TRBJ2-1; D ambiguous. CDR1 is SGHRS and CDR2 is YFSETQ in the germline V gene. The ends were cut back, 2 bases at V and 5 bases at J, with 5 bases in the middle. This CDR3 is built from 12 residues.